This paragraph reports one TCR beta chain. Data came from immunoSEQ multiplex PCR; TCRdb stores just in-frame clones and leaves some out. The profile covers about 480,000 clones, with more than 75% appearing a single time and 1.5% to 2% taken by the ten largest. These data are taken from a study of blood T cell repertoires in COVID-19. Study context: Samples taken during acute and convalescent COVID-19 were collected in the United States, Italy and Spain. PBMCs, B-cell-depleted T cells, or T cells were the source of the cDNA or gDNA that made up the material.

Trimming cost V 5 bases and J 2 bases; bases outside gene matches: 10. This CDR3 has 18 residues. Germline values: CDR1 MDHEN, CDR2 SYDVKM. The chain employs TRBV28 and TRBJ2-2, with TRBD2 matching over 11 bases. This sequence was found in a middle-aged woman who had recovered from COVID-19. Source material: PBMCs or T cells enriched from blood (not recorded which). CDR3 amino acids: CASSLGLAEGRNTGELFF. The CDR3 DNA reads TGTGCCAGCAGTCTGGGACTAGCGGAGGGGCGCAACACCGGGGAGCTGTTTTTT.